The next 30 T cell receptor beta chains were all read from a single sample in a study of CD8 T cells in Susac syndrome. An amount of RNA that ranged from roughly 0.5 to 1 ug was reverse transcribed with random hexamers. TCRdb used MiXCR to reprocess the immunoSEQ multiplex PCR reads, holding one entry per CDR3 protein. In the table there are approximately 190,000 distinct CDR3 sequences, roughly 94% of which are singletons. The sequenced sample was CD8+ T cells from PBMCs. These receptors were taken from a human donor with Susac syndrome.

V gene TRBV6-5 combines with J gene TRBJ1-5, with 8 bases aligning to TRBD1. This CDR3 is 14 amino acids long. V shed 4 bases, J shed 6 bases, and the junction held 5 bases outside the gene matches. In germline, CDR1 is MNHEY, CDR2 SVGAGI. The CDR3 bases are TGTGCCAGCAGTTGGGGGACAGGCGGTCAGCCCCAGCATTTT. Amino acid sequence: CASSWGTGGQPQHF.

This clonotype was detected once. CDR3 residues: CSVEYGRNTIYF. In DNA form, the CDR3 reads TGCAGCGTTGAATACGGGAGAAACACCATATATTTT. The chain employs TRBV29-1 and TRBJ1-3; no clear D gene. Germline loops: CDR1 SQVTM, CDR2 ANQGSEA. The CDR3 loop spans 12 amino acids. Trimming left V 2 bases short and J 5 bases short, with 7 bases between.

The rearrangement links TRBV12-3 or TRBV12-4 to TRBJ2-5, with 7 bases fitting TRBD2. The CDR3 runs to 16 residues. Unmatched junction bases numbered 8, after V lost 3 bases and J lost 1 base. The CDR3: CASSLKGEGVQETQYF. The CDR3 DNA reads TGTGCCAGCAGTTTGAAAGGGGAGGGTGTCCAAGAGACCCAGTACTTC.

The genes are TRBV4-1 and TRBJ2-7; no reliable D call. The CDR3 extends over 11 amino acids. The germline V and J ends were trimmed by 1 base and 7 bases, with 5 bases remaining between them. Germline assignment: CDR1 MGHRA and CDR2 YSYEKL. CDR3 in DNA: TGCGCCAGCAGCCAAGGGCGGGAGCAGTACTTC. Its translation: CASSQGREQYF.

DNA for the CDR3: TGCGCCAGCAGCCAAGCCCCCCGAGACACAGATACGCAGTATTTT. Its translation is CASSQAPRDTDTQYF. The chain is built from TRBV4-1 and TRBJ2-3; no reliable D call. CDR1 and CDR2 from the germline V gene are MGHRA and YSYEKL. Trimming shortened V by 1 base and J by 2 bases, and 10 bases separated the two germline ends. This CDR3 spans 15 amino acids.

The CDR3 sequence: CASSESAGEETQYF. In nucleotides, the CDR3 is TGTGCCAGCAGTGAATCGGCAGGAGAAGAGACCCAGTACTTC. J is TRBJ2-5 and V is TRBV6-1; D gene unclear. Germline CDR1 MNHNS, CDR2 SASEGT. The V and J ends lost 2 bases and 3 bases respectively, with 10 bases between them. CDR3 size: 14 residues.

This rearrangement joins TRBV12-3 or TRBV12-4 to TRBJ2-7, with unresolved D. Trimming took off 5 bases at V and 6 bases at J, with 11 bases between the two ends. The CDR3 has 12 residues. In nucleotides, the CDR3 is TGTGCCAGCAGTCACACCCTACTCGAGCAGTACTTC. It translates to CASSHTLLEQYF.

J is TRBJ1-1 and V is TRBV4-1, with D possibly TRBD1 on 5 matching bases. The length of the CDR3 is 14 residues. V lost 0 bases and J 6 bases, leaving 11 bases between the germline ends. Germline CDR1 reads MGHRA; CDR2 reads YSYEKL. The CDR3 protein is CASSQDPGFAEAFF. CDR3 nucleotide sequence: TGCGCCAGCAGCCAAGATCCAGGGTTCGCTGAAGCTTTCTTT.

The chain joins TRBV13 to TRBJ1-2, with 9 bases identical to TRBD1. The V gene end was trimmed by 6 bases and the J gene end by 2 bases; junction bases not matched to a gene: 7. The CDR3 is 15 residues long. Germline V CDR1 and CDR2: PRHDT, FYEKMQ (reference sequence). The CDR3, as DNA: TGTGCCAGCAGTTGGGGACAGGGAGTAAACTATGGCTACACCTTC. Amino acids: CASSWGQGVNYGYTF.

CDR3 nucleotides: TGTGCCAGCAAGGACAGGGTTGGACGTGAAAAACTGTTTTTT. Translation gives CASKDRVGREKLFF. The chain couples TRBV28 to TRBJ1-4; 8 nucleotides agree with TRBD1. The CDR3 runs 14 residues. Germline V lookup: CDR1 MDHEN, CDR2 SYDVKM. V lost 7 bases, J lost 7 bases, and 8 bases stayed unmatched.

The chain couples TRBV24-1 to TRBJ2-7, with D possibly being TRBD2 (5 bases). The CDR3 sequence is 14 residues long. With 3 bases removed from V and 5 bases from J, the gap between germline ends came to 13 bases. From germline, CDR1 is KGHDR and CDR2 SFDVKD. Here the CDR3 DNA reads TGTGCCACCAGTGATGTAGCGTCAGTCCACGAGCAGTACTTC. This codes for CATSDVASVHEQYF.

This clonotype was counted a single time. The chain employs TRBV20-1 and TRBJ2-7, with 14 nucleotides matching TRBD2. The CDR3 consists of 18 residues. J lost 3 bases, V lost 1 base, and 11 bases had no gene match. CDR1 DFQATT and CDR2 SNEGSKA come from the germline V gene (reference sequence). CDR3 sequence reads: CSARGRGTSGRVNYEQYF. CDR3 nucleotide sequence: TGCAGTGCTAGAGGCCGAGGGACTAGCGGGAGAGTGAACTACGAGCAGTACTTC.

The chain carries TRBV29-1 and TRBJ2-7; the D gene is possibly TRBD2 (6 bases). V was cut by 3 bases and J by 0 bases, with 12 bases left in between. CDR3 length: 14 residues. Germline lookup yields CDR1 SQVTM and CDR2 ANQGSEA. The CDR3 loop reads CSVEVAESSYEQYF. The DNA of the CDR3 is TGCAGCGTTGAGGTAGCGGAAAGCTCCTACGAGCAGTACTTC.

The chain is built from TRBV29-1 and TRBJ2-7; 10 bases fit TRBD1. The V segment lost 5 bases and the J segment 4 bases; nucleotides outside the gene matches: 5. Germline assignment: CDR1 SQVTM and CDR2 ANQGSEA. The length of the CDR3 is 13 residues. The CDR3 coding sequence is TGCAGCGTTTGCCGGGACAGGGGTTACGAGCAGTACTTC. Translated: CSVCRDRGYEQYF.

The chain combines TRBV25-1 with TRBJ2-5; D may be TRBD1 (6 bases). The germline gives CDR1 MGHDK, CDR2 SYGVNS. The CDR3 totals 14 residues. Deletions cut 4 bases from V and 4 bases from J, with 13 bases between. The CDR3 DNA reads TGTGCCAGCAGTGCAGGGGCGCAGGGAGAGACCCAGTACTTC. It codes for CASSAGAQGETQYF.

The genes are TRBV9 and TRBJ1-1, with no clear D. The germline CDR1 and CDR2 sequences are SGDLS and YYNGEE. Deletions cut 2 bases from V and 0 bases from J, with 8 bases between. The CDR3 has 14 amino acids. CDR3 nucleotide sequence: TGTGCCAGCAGCGTCTTAGAGATGAACACTGAAGCTTTCTTT. This gives the protein CASSVLEMNTEAFF.

The rearrangement uses TRBV28 and TRBJ2-5; 7 bases match TRBD1. J gave up 4 bases and V 7 bases, and 12 bases lay outside the gene matches. From germline, CDR1 is MDHEN and CDR2 SYDVKM. The length of the CDR3 is 15 residues. In DNA, the CDR3 is TGTGCCAGCAATCGACCAAGACAGGGCCCAGAGACCCAGTACTTC. It specifies CASNRPRQGPETQYF.

This rearrangement joins TRBV4-1 to TRBJ1-1; 7 positions agree with TRBD1. Germline CDR1 and CDR2: MGHRA and YSYEKL. Trimming cost V 2 bases and J 4 bases; bases outside gene matches: 10. The CDR3 totals 16 residues. DNA for the CDR3: TGCGCCAGCAGCCAAAAGGGGGACAGACCGCTCACTGAAGCTTTCTTT. It specifies CASSQKGDRPLTEAFF.

The J gene is TRBJ2-5, the V gene TRBV2; maybe TRBD2 (5 bases). Trimming left V 4 bases short and J 1 base short, with 13 bases between. The CDR3 totals 15 residues. CDR1 is SNHLY and CDR2 is FYNNEI in the germline V gene. CDR3 protein: CASSGAGKVQETQYF. The CDR3 coding sequence is TGTGCCAGCAGTGGGGCCGGGAAGGTCCAAGAGACCCAGTACTTC.

This sequence joins TRBV5-1 and TRBJ2-1; TRBD1 might be the D (6 bases). Germline CDR1 reads SGHRS; CDR2 reads YFSETQ. Trimming took off 1 base at V and 7 bases at J, with 9 bases between the two ends. CDR3 length: 13 amino acids. The CDR3 reads CASSLQRGNEQFF. In nucleotides, the CDR3 is TGCGCCAGCAGCTTGCAAAGGGGGAATGAGCAGTTCTTC.

The V and J genes are TRBV4-1 and TRBJ1-1; D gene ambiguous. Germline V lookup: CDR1 MGHRA, CDR2 YSYEKL. This CDR3 has 12 amino acids. V was shortened by 3 bases and J by 4 bases, with 6 bases between the two germline ends. CDR3 nucleotides: TGCGCCAGCAGCCACGGAGGCACTGAAGCTTTCTTT. Translation gives CASSHGGTEAFF.

The J gene is TRBJ2-1, the V gene TRBV7-9; D possibly uses TRBD1 or TRBD2 (5 bases each). V was trimmed by 3 bases and J by 6 bases, leaving 18 bases between them. This CDR3 is 16 amino acids long. Germline CDR1 and CDR2: SEHNR and FQNEAQ (reference sequence). The CDR3 region has the DNA TGTGCCAGCAGCTTGGGACCCGGGACGCCTACCAATGAGCAGTTCTTC. Protein: CASSLGPGTPTNEQFF.

The genes are TRBV27 and TRBJ1-2, with TRBD1 as a possible D gene (6 bases). CDR1 is MNHEY, CDR2 SMNVEV, per germline (reference sequence). The ends were cut back, 8 bases at V and 0 bases at J, with 13 bases in the middle. The CDR3 totals 14 residues. This CDR3 reads CASSPGTSNYGYTF. CDR3 bases: TGTGCCAGCTCTCCCGGGACATCTAACTATGGCTACACCTTC.

This chain joins TRBV20-1 and TRBJ2-1, with D uncertain. Trimming left V 2 bases short and J 0 bases short, with 8 bases between. The CDR3 extends over 14 amino acids. Germline CDR1 and CDR2: DFQATT and SNEGSKA (reference sequence). DNA for the CDR3: TGCAGTGCTAGAAGGGAACACTCCTACAATGAGCAGTTCTTC. Residues: CSARREHSYNEQFF.

The chain joins TRBV7-9 to TRBJ2-5, with 9 bases fitting TRBD1. CDR1 is SEHNR and CDR2 is FQNEAQ in the germline V gene (reference sequence). The CDR3 has 14 amino acids. After removal of 6 bases from V and 3 bases from J, the junction contained 5 bases not matched to a gene. This chain's CDR3 is CASRDRGRKETQYF. The CDR3 bases are TGTGCCAGCAGGGACAGGGGTCGGAAAGAGACCCAGTACTTC.

The chain uses TRBV12-3 or TRBV12-4 and TRBJ2-5; 14 nucleotides match TRBD2. The CDR3 has 17 amino acids. V shed 7 bases, J shed 4 bases, and the junction held 11 bases outside the gene matches. In DNA, the CDR3 is TGTGCCAGCACCTCCCCGACTAGCGGGGGGGCTGGAGAGACCCAGTACTTC. This translates into CASTSPTSGGAGETQYF.

CDR3 DNA: TGTGCCAGCAGTCTAACAGGGGGACCTGGCGAGCAGTACTTC. Amino acid sequence: CASSLTGGPGEQYF. The chain is built from TRBV28 and TRBJ2-7; 8 bases fit TRBD1. Germline trimming cut 5 bases from V and 6 bases from J; bases unmatched to any gene: 9. The V gene's germline CDR1 is MDHEN and CDR2 SYDVKM. The CDR3 runs 14 residues. Combining the CDR3 with reference TRBV28 and TRBJ2-7 gives the whole variable domain DVKVTQSSRYLVKRTGEKVFLECVQDMDHENMFWYRQDPGLGLRLIYFSYDVKMKEKGDIPEGYSVSREKKERFSLILESASTNQTSMYLCASSLTGGPGEQYFGPGTRLTVT.

The V call is TRBV20-1, the J call TRBJ2-5; D uncertain. The V gene lost 1 base and the J gene lost 2 bases, with 8 bases spanning the gap. This CDR3 comprises 13 residues. CDR1 is DFQATT and CDR2 is SNEGSKA in the germline V gene (reference sequence). DNA for the CDR3: TGCAGTGCTAGAGGCGTCGGACAAGAGACCCAGTACTTC. This encodes CSARGVGQETQYF.

This chain joins TRBV7-9 and TRBJ1-1; 8 nucleotides align to TRBD1. Trimming cost V 0 bases and J 4 bases; bases outside gene matches: 7. Germline CDR1 reads SEHNR; CDR2 reads FQNEAQ (reference sequence). This CDR3 has 16 amino acids. The CDR3 nucleotides are TGTGCCAGCAGCTTAGCGCAGGGGGCGTCGGGCACTGAAGCTTTCTTT. It yields the protein CASSLAQGASGTEAFF. Together with reference TRBV7-9 and TRBJ1-1, the CDR3 gives the full variable domain: DTGVSQNPRHKITKRGQNVTFRCDPISEHNRLYWYRQTLGQGPEFLTYFQNEAQLEKSRLLSDRFSAERPKGSFSTLEIQRTEQGDSAMYLCASSLAQGASGTEAFFGQGTRLTVV.

The J gene is TRBJ2-1, the V gene TRBV6-2 or TRBV6-3, with a possible D match to TRBD1 (6 bases). Germline CDR1 MNHEY, CDR2 SVGEGT. V lost 11 bases, J lost 3 bases, and 14 bases lay in between. The CDR3 is made up of 13 amino acids. The CDR3 DNA sequence: TGTGCCGTCATGGGGACAAACTACAATGAGCAGTTCTTC. Its protein is CAVMGTNYNEQFF.